The 31 T cell receptor beta chains below all came from one sample that was sequenced in a study of immune heterogeneity within non-small cell lung tumors. Amplification of TCR beta CDR3 was performed by multiplex PCR with 32 V and 13 J primers. TCRdb re-derived calls from the multiplex PCR reads in MiXCR, one entry per CDR3 protein. The table shows some 10,000 distinct CDR3 sequences, with 25% to 35% occurring only once. Bulk tumor genomic DNA, 450 to 750 ng per sample, was the template. Biopsies that were spaced far apart were taken, several per primary tumor, during surgery. Surgery that was curative in intent was performed on patients with untreated, newly diagnosed non-small cell lung cancer. Material for sequencing was lung tumor tissue. The origin of the receptors is a woman aged 55 to 70 with non-small cell lung cancer.

This clonotype is categorized as medium-sized. V and J are TRBV9 and TRBJ2-1; D gene uncertain. Germline V gene sequence: CDR1 SGDLS, CDR2 YYNGEE. The CDR3 is made up of 13 amino acids. Trimming removed 1 base from V and 0 bases from J, with 2 bases in between. CDR3: CASSVYSYNEQFF. As DNA, the CDR3 is TGTGCCAGCAGCGTATACTCCTACAATGAGCAGTTCTTC. The complete variable domain, with remaining parts taken from reference TRBV9 and TRBJ2-1, reads DSGVTQTPKHLITATGQRVTLRCSPRSGDLSVYWYQQSLDQGLQFLIQYYNGEERAKGNILERFSAQQFPDLHSELNLSSLELGDSALYFCASSVYSYNEQFFGPGTRLTVL.

This clonotype was counted at least ten times. Germline and junction disagree at one end, which may indicate a read error. The rearrangement uses TRBV7-7 and TRBJ2-1, with 10 nucleotides matching TRBD2. Per the germline V gene, CDR1 is SSHAT and CDR2 is FNYEAQ (reference sequence). The CDR3 is made up of 16 amino acids. The CDR3, as DNA: TGTGCTAGCAGCTTAGCCCTAGCGGGAGCGCTCAATGAGCAGTTCTTC. It yields the protein CASSLALAGALNEQFF.

J is TRBJ2-5 and V is TRBV29-1; D may be TRBD2 (6 bases). Germline V gene lookup returns CDR1 SQVTM and CDR2 ANQGSEA. Between the trimmed V and J ends, which lost 3 bases and 7 bases, there was a span of 9 bases. CDR3 length: 11 amino acids. As DNA, the CDR3 is TGCAGCGTTGATAGGGACTGGACCCAGTACTTC. Translating it yields CSVDRDWTQYF.

In the case of this clonotype: Just one base apart from a much larger clone, this may be a read error. The V call is TRBV27, the J call TRBJ1-4; TRBD1 matches 7 bases. The CDR3 has 14 amino acids. The V gene end was trimmed by 10 bases and the J gene end by 5 bases; junction bases not matched to a gene: 10. Per germline, CDR1 MNHEY and CDR2 SMNVEV (reference sequence). CDR3 sequence (DNA): TGTGCCAACAGACCGACAGGGTTAAATGAAAAACTGTTTTTT. This translates into CANRPTGLNEKLFF.

This clonotype was observed many times. V is TRBV9 and J is TRBJ2-7; D unresolved. V was pared by 2 bases and J by 5 bases, with 11 bases between. This CDR3 has 13 residues. CDR1 SGDLS and CDR2 YYNGEE come from the germline V gene. This CDR3 reads CASSVGFGDEQYF. CDR3 coding DNA: TGTGCCAGCAGCGTCGGCTTTGGGGACGAGCAGTACTTC.

There are a few counts of this clonotype. A single base separates this from a much larger clone, so it may be a read error. The gene calls are TRBV28 and TRBJ2-7; 7 bases line up with TRBD1. The V gene's germline CDR1 is MDHEN and CDR2 SYDVKM. The CDR3 length is 12 residues. Trimming at V came to 5 bases and at J to 6 bases, leaving 4 bases not matched to a gene. DNA of the CDR3: TGTGCCAGCAGTGTGACAGGGAGCGAGCAGTACTTC. Protein product: CASSVTGSEQYF. Full variable domain (remainder filled in from reference TRBV28 and TRBJ2-7): DVKVTQSSRYLVKRTGEKVFLECVQDMDHENMFWYRQDPGLGLRLIYFSYDVKMKEKGDIPEGYSVSREKKERFSLILESASTNQTSMYLCASSVTGSEQYFGPGTRLTVT.

This clonotype was counted at least ten times. This chain connects TRBV29-1 to TRBJ2-7; the match to TRBD1 covers 7 bases. The trim removed 7 bases at V and 6 bases at J, leaving 6 bases unmatched. Germline-derived CDR1 and CDR2 are SQVTM and ANQGSEA. This CDR3 is 11 amino acids long. The CDR3 DNA is TGCAGCGCCCGACAGGGACCCGAGCAGTACTTC. Its translation: CSARQGPEQYF.

Worth noting for this clonotype: A much larger clone is a single base away; this may be a read error. The rearrangement uses TRBV20-1 and TRBJ2-7; 13 bases are a match to TRBD2. From germline, CDR1 is DFQATT and CDR2 SNEGSKA (reference sequence). Unmatched junction bases numbered 4, after V lost 4 bases and J lost 4 bases. The CDR3 sequence is 14 residues long. The CDR3 DNA sequence: TGCAGTGCTACTGCGACTAGCGGGAGGTACGAGCAGTACTTC. Translating gives CSATATSGRYEQYF.

V and J are TRBV7-3 and TRBJ2-3; no clear D gene. Trimming shortened V by 2 bases and J by 0 bases, and 6 bases separated the two germline ends. The CDR3 is made up of 14 amino acids. Per the germline V gene, CDR1 is SGHTA and CDR2 is FQGTGA. The DNA of the CDR3 is TGTGCCAGCAGCTTATTCGGGAGCACAGATACGCAGTATTTT. The encoded protein is CASSLFGSTDTQYF.

This clonotype is categorized as medium-sized. The chain couples TRBV19 to TRBJ1-5; TRBD1 agrees at 7 bases. The CDR3 length is 14 residues. The junction had 11 bases not matched to a gene; V was cut back by 9 bases and J by 6 bases. Germline-derived CDR1 and CDR2 are LNHDA and SQIVND (reference sequence). This CDR3 is CARRGQFRIQPQHF. The CDR3 DNA is TGTGCCAGGAGGGGGCAGTTTAGGATTCAGCCCCAGCATTTT.

There are many counts of this clonotype. The genes are TRBV24-1 and TRBJ2-1; 8 nucleotides line up with TRBD2. Germline trimming cut 4 bases from V and 6 bases from J; bases unmatched to any gene: 19. Per germline, CDR1 KGHDR and CDR2 SFDVKD. The CDR3 runs to 19 residues. The CDR3 nucleotides read TGTGCCACCAGTGACTCGAACGCCTCTCCCAGCGGGAGTATCAATGAGCAGTTCTTC. As protein: CATSDSNASPSGSINEQFF.

A remark on this clonotype: One end of the junction varies from germline; a read error may be responsible. The V and J genes are TRBV14 and TRBJ1-4; possible D gene TRBD1, 5 bases. The CDR3 has 15 amino acids. Germline V gene data show CDR1 as SGHDN and CDR2 as FVKESK. CDR3: CAISQHTGTAEKLFF. CDR3 sequence (DNA): TGTGCCATCAGCCAACACACCGGGACGGCTGAAAAACTGTTTTTT.

This chain links TRBV28 with TRBJ1-2; tentative D call: TRBD1 (5 bases). The CDR3 loop spans 15 amino acids. V lost 5 bases and J lost 3, with 16 bases in between. Germline assignment: CDR1 MDHEN and CDR2 SYDVKM. The CDR3 protein is CASSPQGGLDYGYTF. Here the CDR3 DNA reads TGTGCCAGCAGTCCCCAGGGCGGTTTGGACTATGGCTACACCTTC.

This clonotype rates as medium-sized. The chain uses TRBV20-1 and TRBJ2-7; 7 bases are shared with TRBD1. V shed 6 bases and J 5 bases; nucleotides not matched to a gene: 7. This CDR3 contains 12 residues. Germline values: CDR1 DFQATT, CDR2 SNEGSKA (reference sequence). The CDR3 is CSAGQVMDEQYF. Written as DNA, the CDR3 is TGCAGTGCCGGACAGGTTATGGACGAGCAGTACTTC.

This clonotype is medium-sized by share. The chain joins TRBV6-2 or TRBV6-3 to TRBJ2-1; D remains unclear. Germline CDR1 reads MNHEY; CDR2 reads SVGEGT. Trimming cost V 7 bases and J 8 bases, with 18 bases left between them. This CDR3 region has 14 residues. CDR3 nucleotides: TGTGCCAGCACTCCTCTGGACCTGGTCGATGAGCAGTTCTTC. As protein: CASTPLDLVDEQFF.

Sample share makes this clonotype medium-sized. This chain uses TRBV28 with TRBJ2-1, with unresolved D. CDR3 length: 15 amino acids. Germline V gene data show CDR1 as MDHEN and CDR2 as SYDVKM. Trimming shortened V by 5 bases and J by 7 bases, and 18 bases separated the two germline ends. The CDR3 sequence is CASSPPKQSLNEQFF. Here the CDR3 DNA reads TGTGCCAGCAGTCCCCCGAAACAATCGTTAAATGAGCAGTTCTTC. Filled out from reference TRBV28 and TRBJ2-1, the complete variable domain reads DVKVTQSSRYLVKRTGEKVFLECVQDMDHENMFWYRQDPGLGLRLIYFSYDVKMKEKGDIPEGYSVSREKKERFSLILESASTNQTSMYLCASSPPKQSLNEQFFGPGTRLTVL.

The chain is built from TRBV2 and TRBJ1-1, with TRBD1 as a possible D gene (5 bases). In germline, CDR1 is SNHLY, CDR2 FYNNEI. CDR3 length: 15 residues. V shed 8 bases and J shed 0 bases, with 16 bases lying between them. The CDR3 protein is CASRRVDRLNTEAFF. As DNA, the CDR3 is TGTGCCAGCCGAAGGGTTGACAGACTGAACACTGAAGCTTTCTTT.

In its sample, this clonotype ranks as medium-sized. This chain links TRBV20-1 with TRBJ2-3; 7 bases are shared with TRBD2. J was trimmed by 7 bases and V by 2 bases; bases with no gene match: 9. CDR1 and CDR2 (germline): DFQATT, SNEGSKA (reference sequence). The CDR3 covers 14 residues. CDR3 sequence: CSARFGSSGNTQYF. CDR3 sequence (DNA): TGCAGTGCTAGATTTGGGTCTAGCGGAAATACGCAGTATTTT.

This chain links TRBV9 with TRBJ2-2; possibly TRBD1 or TRBD2 for D (6 bases each). Trimming removed 4 bases at V and 6 bases at J, with 10 bases between. The CDR3 is made up of 13 amino acids. The germline gives CDR1 SGDLS, CDR2 YYNGEE. CDR3 amino acids: CASSLRGAGELFF. CDR3 nucleotide sequence: TGTGCCAGCAGCCTAAGGGGGGCCGGGGAGCTGTTTTTT. The full variable domain, with the rest looked up from reference TRBV9 and TRBJ2-2, is DSGVTQTPKHLITATGQRVTLRCSPRSGDLSVYWYQQSLDQGLQFLIQYYNGEERAKGNILERFSAQQFPDLHSELNLSSLELGDSALYFCASSLRGAGELFFGEGSRLTVL.

With regard to this clonotype: One end of the junction fails to match germline, which may point to a read error. The rearrangement joins TRBV6-2 or TRBV6-3 to TRBJ1-4; D remains ambiguous. CDR3 length: 17 amino acids. CDR1 and CDR2 from the germline V gene are MNHEY and SVGEGT. CDR3 residues: CASSYSGKSATNEKLFF. CDR3 coding DNA: TGTGCCAGCAGCTACTCGGGGAAGAGCGCGACTAATGAAAAACTGTTTTTT.

As to this clonotype: A much larger clone lies one base from this, so it may be a read error. The chain employs TRBV30 and TRBJ1-1, with D uncertain. The CDR3 sequence is 12 residues long. V was cut by 8 bases and J by 1 base, with 11 bases left in between. The V gene's germline CDR1 is GTSNPN and CDR2 SVGIG (reference sequence). The CDR3 nucleotides are TGTGCCCGGATCGGGCCGAACACTGAAGCTTTCTTT. This gives the protein CARIGPNTEAFF.

The rearrangement links TRBV12-3 or TRBV12-4 to TRBJ1-6; no clear D gene. This CDR3 is built from 14 residues. V lost 4 bases and J 6 bases, leaving 10 bases between the germline ends. Here the CDR3 reads CASSSHGSNSPLHF. For the CDR3, the DNA is TGTGCCAGCAGTTCCCATGGATCTAATTCACCCCTCCACTTT.

Many counts were recorded for this clonotype. The chain is built from TRBV28 and TRBJ2-2; tentatively, D is TRBD1 (6 bases). CDR3 length equals 15 residues. Looked up from germline, CDR1 is MDHEN and CDR2 is SYDVKM. The ends were cut back, 3 bases at V and 4 bases at J, with 12 bases in the middle. The CDR3 DNA sequence: TGTGCCAGCAGTTTTACAGGGTATCGCACCGGGGAGCTGTTTTTT. It specifies CASSFTGYRTGELFF.

The chain employs TRBV3-1 and TRBJ2-7; no firm D call. This CDR3 is 14 amino acids long. The germline V and J ends were trimmed by 7 bases and 3 bases, with 16 bases remaining between them. Germline V gives CDR1 LGHDT, CDR2 YNNKEL (reference sequence). CDR3 sequence reads: CASIPALSDYEQYF. The CDR3 region has the DNA TGTGCCAGCATCCCCGCCTTATCGGACTACGAGCAGTACTTC.

V is TRBV29-1 and J is TRBJ1-1; D might be TRBD1 (6 bases). The CDR3 length is 14 residues. The germline CDR1 and CDR2 sequences are SQVTM and ANQGSEA. The germline V and J ends were trimmed by 3 bases and 2 bases, with 13 bases remaining between them. The CDR3 sequence is CSVDGGGGNTEAFF. CDR3 in DNA: TGCAGCGTTGACGGGGGGGGGGGCAACACTGAAGCTTTCTTT.

V and J are TRBV5-1 and TRBJ1-6; D gene ambiguous. The CDR3 loop spans 15 amino acids. Germline CDR1 reads SGHRS; CDR2 reads YFSETQ. V lost 4 bases to trimming and J lost 7 bases, with 15 bases between them. CDR3 in amino acids: CASSPAGDTNSPLHF. The DNA for the CDR3 is TGCGCCAGCAGCCCGGCGGGAGACACGAATTCACCCCTCCACTTT. Supplemented by reference TRBV5-1 and TRBJ1-6, the full variable domain reads KAGVTQTPRYLIKTRGQQVTLSCSPISGHRSVSWYQQTPGQGLQFLFEYFSETQRNKGNFPGRFSGRQFSNSRSEMNVSTLELGDSALYLCASSPAGDTNSPLHFGNGTRLTVT.

The V call is TRBV4-2, the J call TRBJ2-6; a weak D match, TRBD2 (5 bases). Trimming took off 2 bases at V and 5 bases at J, with 10 bases between the two ends. This CDR3 comprises 15 residues. Germline CDR1 and CDR2: LGHNA and YNFKEQ. The CDR3 region is CASSQPEGWANVLTF. The CDR3 DNA sequence: TGTGCCAGCAGCCAACCTGAGGGCTGGGCCAACGTCCTGACTTTC.

This clonotype came up a few times. This chain uses TRBV28 with TRBJ2-3; 13 bases align to TRBD2. CDR1 MDHEN and CDR2 SYDVKM come from the germline V gene. The junction had 7 bases not matched to a gene; V was cut back by 7 bases and J by 3 bases. CDR3 length equals 16 residues. CDR3 bases: TGTGCCAGCACCGAAACACTAGCGGGAGGGACAGATACGCAGTATTTT. Translating it yields CASTETLAGGTDTQYF.

This clonotype was seen many times. The chain has TRBV7-9 and TRBJ1-6; a possible D gene is TRBD1 (6 bases). Trimming removed 0 bases from V and 7 bases from J, with 10 bases in between. The CDR3 extends over 15 amino acids. Germline V lookup: CDR1 SEHNR, CDR2 FQNEAQ (reference sequence). CDR3 residues: CASSLAGGPNSPLHF. The DNA for the CDR3 is TGTGCCAGCAGCTTAGCGGGGGGCCCCAATTCACCCCTCCACTTT.

Judged by abundance, this clonotype is medium-sized. This chain joins TRBV20-1 and TRBJ1-6; 10 bases line up with TRBD1. With V trimmed by 3 bases and J by 7 bases, 9 bases remained unmatched. This CDR3 spans 16 amino acids. Germline-derived CDR1 and CDR2 are DFQATT and SNEGSKA (reference sequence). Here the CDR3 reads CSASLGTGARNSPLHF. The CDR3 DNA is TGCAGTGCTAGTCTAGGGACAGGGGCGAGGAATTCACCCCTCCACTTT.

About this clonotype itself: A much larger clone sits a single nucleotide away, making a read error possible. This rearrangement joins TRBV28 to TRBJ2-1; the D is unclear. Germline V gene sequence: CDR1 MDHEN, CDR2 SYDVKM. The CDR3 spans 15 residues. CDR3 protein: CASRGHRLTYIEQFF. The CDR3 coding sequence is TGTGCCAGCAGGGGCCACCGGTTGACCTACATTGAGCAGTTCTTC.